Detailed here is one T cell receptor (beta chain). The data derive from a study of metastatic and nonmetastatic thyroid tumors. Whole-study context: Across peripheral blood and tumor or nodule tissue samples taken from malignant and benign thyroid patients, the repertoires were compared with one another.

Trimming took 0 bases from V and 0 from J, leaving 10 bases between them. The germline CDR1 and CDR2 sequences are SGDLS and YYNGEE. The CDR3 has 15 amino acids. Patients underwent thyroid surgery, and none had received any treatment before it. Original processing methods: Researchers built a distant-metastasis classifier for papillary thyroid cancer that drew on CDR3 differences across clinicopathological groups. With MiXCR, TCRdb reprocessed the PCR reads. These V and J calls originate from TCRdb's pipeline instead of the authors' own analysis. The data show some 60,000 clones, 25% to 30% seen once.

The source is a female donor with papillary thyroid cancer or a benign thyroid nodule (not recorded which). Some clones in this sample may be carry-over from other donors' samples. V gene TRBV9 combines with J gene TRBJ2-7; D not resolved. Sequences were obtained from blood. CDR3 in DNA: TGTGCCAGCAGCGTAGGGCCAAGACCCTCCTACGAGCAGTACTTC. This translates into CASSVGPRPSYEQYF.